The 9 T cell receptor beta chains reported below all come from one sample, sequenced in a study of radiotherapy plus CTLA-4 blockade in lung cancer. Measured with immunoSEQ multiplex PCR; TCRdb has only the in-frame clones, and not every one. The table shows roughly 59,000 clones, with around 68% occurring only once. Sequenced material: peripheral blood, taken from a patient treated with radiotherapy plus ipilimumab. Receptor source: a human donor with non-small cell lung cancer whose response to radiotherapy plus ipilimumab could not be evaluated.

The V call is TRBV27, the J call TRBJ2-3; D is unresolved. Looked up from germline, CDR1 is MNHEY and CDR2 is SMNVEV (reference sequence). Deletions cut 6 bases from V and 2 bases from J, with 3 bases between. CDR3 length equals 11 residues. CDR3 sequence: CASSVTDTQYF. In DNA form, the CDR3 reads TGTGCCAGCAGCGTCACAGATACGCAGTATTTT.

The chain uses TRBV5-6 and TRBJ1-2; D is unresolved. V lost 6 bases and J 5 bases, leaving 14 bases between the germline ends. Germline CDR1 SGHDT, CDR2 YYEEEE. This CDR3 is built from 13 residues. CDR3: CASTPTRSYGYTF. CDR3 bases: TGTGCCAGCACCCCTACGAGGAGTTATGGCTACACCTTC.

The chain couples TRBV5-4 to TRBJ2-7; 8 nucleotides match TRBD2. V dropped 0 bases and J dropped 3; count of bases not matched to a gene: 2. Germline V lookup: CDR1 SGHNT, CDR2 YYREEE (reference sequence). The CDR3 contains 14 residues. CDR3 sequence (DNA): TGTGCCAGCAGCTTGGGCGGGAGGATCTACGAGCAGTACTTC. This gives the protein CASSLGGRIYEQYF.

The chain employs TRBV5-1 and TRBJ2-1, with 7 bases aligning to TRBD2. Per germline, CDR1 SGHRS and CDR2 YFSETQ. With V trimmed by 0 bases and J by 8 bases, 11 bases remained unmatched. The CDR3 totals 16 residues. Here the CDR3 DNA reads TGCGCCAGCAGCTTGGTCAGAGGGAGGGCCGTGGATGAGCAGTTCTTC. Its translation is CASSLVRGRAVDEQFF.

The chain links TRBV10-3 to TRBJ2-2; 13 positions match TRBD2. The CDR3 runs to 18 residues. Unmatched junction bases numbered 9, after V lost 2 bases and J lost 6 bases. Germline V gene sequence: CDR1 ENHRY, CDR2 SYGVKD. The CDR3 DNA follows: TGTGCCATCAGTGAGCCGGCCCGGACTAGCGGGAGACCCGGGGAGCTGTTTTTT. It specifies CAISEPARTSGRPGELFF.

V usage is TRBV2 and J usage is TRBJ1-2; TRBD1 is a possible D gene (6 bases). The germline V and J ends were trimmed by 3 bases and 6 bases, with 11 bases remaining between them. The CDR3 is made up of 13 amino acids. Germline CDR1 and CDR2: SNHLY and FYNNEI. CDR3 sequence: CASSDHRENGYTF. CDR3 nucleotides: TGTGCCAGCAGTGATCACAGGGAAAATGGCTACACCTTC.

V is TRBV7-6 and J is TRBJ2-1; 11 bases align to TRBD2. This CDR3 is 15 amino acids long. Trimming cost V 5 bases and J 3 bases; bases outside gene matches: 3. Germline V CDR1 and CDR2: SGHVS, FNYEAQ. The CDR3 loop is CASSRTSGSYNEQFF. The CDR3 DNA follows: TGTGCCAGCAGCCGCACTAGCGGGAGCTACAATGAGCAGTTCTTC.

The CDR3 here is CASSSSRGTEAFF. DNA of the CDR3: TGTGCCAGCAGTTCCTCAAGGGGGACTGAAGCTTTCTTT. The rearrangement uses TRBV28 and TRBJ1-1, with TRBD1 as a possible D gene (6 bases). Germline assignment: CDR1 MDHEN and CDR2 SYDVKM. The V gene lost 4 bases and the J gene lost 5 bases, with 11 bases spanning the gap. The CDR3 totals 13 residues. The variable domain in full, completed from reference TRBV28 and TRBJ1-1, reads DVKVTQSSRYLVKRTGEKVFLECVQDMDHENMFWYRQDPGLGLRLIYFSYDVKMKEKGDIPEGYSVSREKKERFSLILESASTNQTSMYLCASSSSRGTEAFFGQGTRLTVV.

The chain links TRBV9 to TRBJ2-7, with D possibly being TRBD2 (5 bases). This CDR3 comprises 14 residues. V was cut by 0 bases and J by 5 bases, with 12 bases left in between. The germline CDR1 and CDR2 sequences are SGDLS and YYNGEE. CDR3 bases: TGTGCCAGCAGCGTAGTTGGCGGGTTCGACGAGCAGTACTTC. This sequence encodes CASSVVGGFDEQYF.